Described below is a single TCR beta chain sequence and its context. V gave up 5 bases and J gave up 7 bases, with 14 bases separating them. CDR1 is SNHLY, CDR2 FYNNEI, per germline. There are 14 residues in the CDR3. The sample comes from a study of cytomegalovirus exposure and HLA in healthy donors. The study ran its PCR with 60 Vbeta and 13 Jbeta primers. Sequenced by immunoSEQ multiplex PCR; TCRdb stores in-frame clones only, minus some. Here the sample spans around 190,000 clones, more than 65% being singletons. The chain joins TRBV2 to TRBJ1-4; D ambiguous. This receptor was taken from a woman aged 50 to 60 in good health and CMV-seronegative. Sequencing was performed on PBMCs. The CDR3 bases are TGTGCCAGCAGTCAGACGGGGAGGAGTGAAAAACTGTTTTTT. Protein sequence: CASSQTGRSEKLFF.